This TCR beta chain was observed in a study of blood T cell repertoires in COVID-19 (dated by TCRdb to 2019 to 2021). Background for the entire study: The collaborator samples originated in the United States, Italy and Spain and spanned the acute and convalescent phases of COVID-19. Where available, HLA class I and class II types were obtained from metadata supplied by the sample provider rather than from assay-based typing. Subjects who had been exposed to COVID-19, were actively infected with it, or had recovered from it provided the deeply sampled blood TCRbeta repertoires that made up the dataset. The samples were drawn from the first 160 participants of the ongoing ImmuneRACE study and from more than 1,000 subjects provided by 6 global collaborators. The sample metadata nearly always contained a de-identified subject ID, COVID-19 status, age in years and sex. The prospective study material was composed of cDNA or gDNA derived from T cells, B-cell-depleted T cells, or PBMCs. The repertoires were released in a freely available public database meant as a resource for research on the immune response to SARS-CoV-2. Study-wide findings and limitations: The quantity of clinical and demographic metadata differed by source and by participant and was supplied without curation.

Collaborating institutions collected whole blood in K2EDTA tubes following their own protocols. Collaborator samples were shipped for TCRbeta analysis as frozen whole blood, isolated PBMCs, or DNA extracted from either sample type. TCRbeta CDR3 regions were amplified from genomic DNA by means of the immunoSEQ Assay, a bias-controlled multiplex PCR. Concerning the study's data processing: The number of nucleated cells in each sample was estimated from the amplification of reference gene primers within the assay. Sequence reads were collapsed and filtered to measure the absolute abundance of every unique TCRbeta CDR3 rearrangement. For each sample, productive Simpson clonality was calculated as the square root of Simpson's diversity index over productive rearrangements. The table comes from immuneACCESS by way of TCRdb, which keeps in-frame sequences with V and J called. Part of the clones is missing from these tables; in studies checked, under half for an unresolved V gene and the rest for unknown reasons. V and J calls and clone size come straight from that table; D and trimming were deduced from the DNA. A total of about 84,000 clones appear in this sample, 80% to 90% of them only once. The ten largest account for 35% to 40% of the sample.

Of note for this clone: The target of this receptor is not known. Base-call qualities are not available, and no considerably larger clone is one nucleotide away.

V lost 2 bases and J lost 4 bases, and the count of bases not matched to a germline gene is 2. The CDR3, from cysteine to phenylalanine, totals 15 residues. Only the CDR3 DNA is retained, 45 bases long and in frame from the first base. The CDR1 and CDR2 encoded by the germline V gene (reference sequence) are WNHNN and SYGVQD. This chain is built from TRBV10-1 and TRBJ2-1; 10 middle bases align to TRBD2. The sequence came from an elderly man with active or convalescent COVID-19. Input material: peripheral blood. The nucleotide sequence reads TGCGCCAGCAGTGAGGCTAGCGGGGGATACAATGAGCAGTTCTTC. The resulting protein is CASSEASGGYNEQFF.